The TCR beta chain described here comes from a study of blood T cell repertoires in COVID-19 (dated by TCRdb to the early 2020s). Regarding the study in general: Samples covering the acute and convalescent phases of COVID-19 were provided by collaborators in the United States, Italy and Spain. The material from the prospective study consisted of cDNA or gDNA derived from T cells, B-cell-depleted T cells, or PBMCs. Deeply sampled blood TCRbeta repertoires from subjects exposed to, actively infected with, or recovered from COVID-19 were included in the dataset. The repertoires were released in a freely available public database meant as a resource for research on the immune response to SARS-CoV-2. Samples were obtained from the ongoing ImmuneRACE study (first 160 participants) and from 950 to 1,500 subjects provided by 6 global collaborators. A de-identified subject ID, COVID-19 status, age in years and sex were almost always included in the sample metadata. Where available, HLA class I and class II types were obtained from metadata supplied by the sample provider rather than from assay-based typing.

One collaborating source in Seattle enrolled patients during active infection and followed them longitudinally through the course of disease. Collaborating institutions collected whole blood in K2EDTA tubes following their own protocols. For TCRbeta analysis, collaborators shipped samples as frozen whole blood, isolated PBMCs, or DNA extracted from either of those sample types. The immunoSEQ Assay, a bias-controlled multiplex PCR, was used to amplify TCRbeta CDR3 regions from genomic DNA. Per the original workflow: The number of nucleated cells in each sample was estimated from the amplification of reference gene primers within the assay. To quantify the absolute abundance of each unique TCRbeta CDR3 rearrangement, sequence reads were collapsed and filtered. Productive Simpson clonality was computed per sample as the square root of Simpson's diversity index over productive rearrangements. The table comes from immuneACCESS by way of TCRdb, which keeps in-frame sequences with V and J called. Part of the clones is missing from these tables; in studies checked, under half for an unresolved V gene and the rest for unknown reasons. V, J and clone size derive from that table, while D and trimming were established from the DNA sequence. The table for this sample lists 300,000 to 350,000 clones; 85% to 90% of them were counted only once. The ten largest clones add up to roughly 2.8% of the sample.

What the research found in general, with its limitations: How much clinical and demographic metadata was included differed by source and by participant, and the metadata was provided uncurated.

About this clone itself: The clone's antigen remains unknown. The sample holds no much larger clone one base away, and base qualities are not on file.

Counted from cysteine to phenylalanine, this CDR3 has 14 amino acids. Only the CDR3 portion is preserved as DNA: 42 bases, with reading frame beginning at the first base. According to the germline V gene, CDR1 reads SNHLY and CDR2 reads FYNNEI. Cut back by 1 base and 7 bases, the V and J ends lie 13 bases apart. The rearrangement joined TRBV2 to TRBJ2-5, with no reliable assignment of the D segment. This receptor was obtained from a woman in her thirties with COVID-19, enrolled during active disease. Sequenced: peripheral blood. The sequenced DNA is TGTGCCAGCAGTGAAGTAAACGCCTCGGGGACCCAGTACTTC. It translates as CASSEVNASGTQYF.